This record looks at one T cell receptor (beta chain) sequence and its context. These data come from a study of T cell changes during pregnancy in multiple sclerosis. TCRdb's table, derived via immunoSEQ multiplex PCR, lists solely in-frame clones and lacks some. The data contain more than 30,000 clones, about 92% of them singletons. The CDR3 loop spans 19 amino acids. The germline V gene encodes CDR1 SGHNT and CDR2 YENEEA. V lost 0 bases and J 1 base, leaving 19 bases between the germline ends. This chain joins TRBV11-3 and TRBJ2-4; tentative D call: TRBD2 (9 bases). The receptor was isolated from a female donor with multiple sclerosis, enrolled in a pregnancy study. The sequencing sample was made of PBMCs (not recorded whether the cells were cultured). The CDR3 region has the DNA TGTGCCAGCAGCTTAGATTCGCTAGCGGGACAGGCGGCCAAAAACATTCAGTACTTC. Residues: CASSLDSLAGQAAKNIQYF. The entire variable domain, with the rest obtained from reference TRBV11-3 and TRBJ2-4, is as follows: EAGVVQSPRYKIIEKKQPVAFWCNPISGHNTLYWYLQNLGQGPELLIRYENEEAVDDSQLPKDRFSAERLKGVDSTLKIQPAELGDSAVYLCASSLDSLAGQAAKNIQYFGAGTRLSVL.